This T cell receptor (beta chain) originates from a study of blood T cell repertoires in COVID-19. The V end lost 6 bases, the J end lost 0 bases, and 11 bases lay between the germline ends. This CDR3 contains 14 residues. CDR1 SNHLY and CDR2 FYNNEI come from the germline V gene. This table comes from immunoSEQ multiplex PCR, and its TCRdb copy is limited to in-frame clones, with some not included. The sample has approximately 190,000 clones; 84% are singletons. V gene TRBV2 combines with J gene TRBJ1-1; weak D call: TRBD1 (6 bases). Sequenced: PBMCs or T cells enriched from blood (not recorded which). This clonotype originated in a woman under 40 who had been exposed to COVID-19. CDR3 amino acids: CASRVTGMNTEAFF. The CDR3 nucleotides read TGTGCCAGCAGGGTTACAGGGATGAACACTGAAGCTTTCTTT.